This TCR beta chain was sequenced for a study of vaccination and CD4 T cells after COVID-19. About the research overall: Convalescent donors: six male, four female; seven Caucasian, two Asian, one multiracial, two Hispanic. Each participant was administered two doses of a vaccine, which was either BNT162b2 or mRNA-1273.

The CDR3 runs 15 residues. Trimming stripped 0 bases from V and 1 base from J, with 6 bases between. Germline CDR1 MNHEY, CDR2 SVGAGI. In the case of this clonotype: Its antigen is still unknown.

Treatment described: approximately 10-day PBMC culture with coronavirus spike peptide pools or control peptides (ViraFEST assay). The collection of CD4+ T cells from the unexposed donor took place before the COVID-19 pandemic (2011-2018). With the Oncomine TCR Beta short-read assay, DNA from cultured CD4+ T cells was sequenced. The authors extracted genomic DNA from cultured CD4+ T cells. A single record per CDR3 protein comes from TCRdb applying MiXCR to the PCR reads. This sample has around 11,000 distinct CDR3 sequences, with 25% to 30% found just once. The clonotype originates from a human donor in good health. The chain combines TRBV6-5 with TRBJ2-2; D not resolved. What was sequenced was CD4+ T cells from blood, cultured in vitro. The CDR3 is CASSYSALNTGELFF. CDR3 bases: TGTGCCAGCAGTTACTCAGCTTTGAACACCGGGGAGCTGTTTTTT.